What follows are 31 T cell receptor beta chains derived from one specimen sequenced in a study of blood T cell repertoires in COVID-19. Sequenced by immunoSEQ multiplex PCR; TCRdb stores in-frame clones only, minus some. The data show 50,000 to 75,000 clones, around 77% seen once. Sequenced: peripheral blood. These receptors all stem from a man at least 80 years old with active or convalescent COVID-19.

A single count supports this clone. This chain uses TRBV5-1 with TRBJ2-5, with D perhaps matching TRBD1 (6 bases). Per the germline V gene, CDR1 is SGHRS and CDR2 is YFSETQ. V was pared by 3 bases and J by 2 bases, with 8 bases between. The CDR3 is 13 amino acids. This CDR3 is CASSSGTQETQYF. CDR3 coding DNA: TGCGCCAGCAGCTCCGGGACACAAGAGACCCAGTACTTC.

The chain links TRBV5-1 to TRBJ2-1; 13 bases map to TRBD2. The germline V gene has CDR1 SGHRS and CDR2 YFSETQ. The CDR3 runs 17 residues. J lost 7 bases, V lost 2 bases, and 9 bases had no gene match. CDR3 DNA sequence: TGCGCCAGCAGCTTAATTAGCGGGACTAGCGGGATGAATGAGCAGTTCTTC. It yields the protein CASSLISGTSGMNEQFF.

This chain uses TRBV10-2 with TRBJ2-3, with TRBD2 matching over 11 bases. This CDR3 region has 19 residues. Looked up from germline, CDR1 is WSHSY and CDR2 is SAAADI. The ends lost 0 bases at V and 2 bases at J; junction bases unmatched: 10. The CDR3 region has the DNA TGCGCCAGCAGTGAGTCGGCCACTAGCGGGGGAGCTTACACAGATACGCAGTATTTT. Protein product: CASSESATSGGAYTDTQYF.

The V call is TRBV6-6, the J call TRBJ2-7, with D perhaps TRBD2 (6 bases). Germline V gives CDR1 MNHNY, CDR2 SVGAGI (reference sequence). The length of the CDR3 is 15 residues. Trimming left V 4 bases short and J 2 bases short, with 15 bases between. CDR3 bases: TGTGCCAGCAGTTCGGCCGGGACTTGGGCCTACGAGCAGTACTTC. The encoded protein is CASSSAGTWAYEQYF.

The rearrangement uses TRBV27 and TRBJ2-2; 12 bases align to TRBD2. The CDR3 length is 16 residues. Germline assignment: CDR1 MNHEY and CDR2 SMNVEV (reference sequence). V dropped 6 bases and J dropped 7; count of bases not matched to a gene: 9. The CDR3 DNA sequence: TGTGCCAGCAGGGCGACTAGCGGGAGAATTAGCGGGGAGCTGTTTTTT. Its protein is CASRATSGRISGELFF.

This clone has more than one count but fewer than ten. V gene TRBV28 combines with J gene TRBJ2-5, with a tentative D call TRBD2 (5 bases). V lost 5 bases and J 1 base, leaving 8 bases between the germline ends. The CDR3 is 13 amino acids. Germline CDR1 and CDR2: MDHEN and SYDVKM. The CDR3 region is CASSPGIQETQYF. The CDR3 DNA follows: TGTGCCAGCAGTCCCGGGATCCAAGAGACCCAGTACTTC.

The gene calls are TRBV3-1 (or the pseudogene TRBV3-2) and TRBJ1-4; D is unclear. V was pared by 0 bases and J by 5 bases, with 10 bases between. The CDR3 loop spans 15 amino acids. CDR1 is LGHDT, CDR2 YNNKEL, per germline (reference sequence). CDR3 loop: CASSQDRGGNEKLFF. The CDR3 DNA sequence: TGTGCCAGCAGCCAAGACCGGGGTGGGAATGAAAAACTGTTTTTT.

This clone was detected a few times. The chain links TRBV28 to TRBJ2-7; 7 bases align to TRBD1. The germline V gene has CDR1 MDHEN and CDR2 SYDVKM. Trimming removed 4 bases from V and 4 bases from J; junction bases left unmatched: 10. The CDR3 loop spans 15 amino acids. The chain's CDR3 is CASSSPTGAKYEQYF. The DNA for the CDR3 is TGTGCCAGCAGTTCCCCCACAGGGGCTAAGTACGAGCAGTACTTC.

This chain joins TRBV10-3 and TRBJ2-7; possibly TRBD1 for D (6 bases). From germline, CDR1 is ENHRY and CDR2 SYGVKD. Trimming removed 3 bases from V and 3 bases from J, with 18 bases in between. CDR3 size: 16 residues. The CDR3 protein is CAISDSAAQGNYEQYF. The CDR3 DNA reads as TGTGCCATCAGTGATTCAGCGGCCCAGGGGAACTACGAGCAGTACTTC.

CDR3 coding DNA: TGTGCCAGCAGCTTAGGGGCTAGCGGGATCGGGGAGCAGTACTTC. Translated, it gives CASSLGASGIGEQYF. The gene calls are TRBV7-9 and TRBJ2-7, with 9 bases matching TRBD2. The CDR3 contains 15 residues. Per germline, CDR1 SEHNR and CDR2 FQNEAQ (reference sequence). J gave up 7 bases and V 1 base, and 8 bases lay outside the gene matches.

V and J are TRBV25-1 and TRBJ1-2; D gene ambiguous. Trimming pared 1 base from V and 6 bases from J, leaving 6 bases between. The CDR3 length is 12 residues. The germline V gene encodes CDR1 MGHDK and CDR2 SYGVNS. CDR3 nucleotide sequence: TGTGCCAGCAGTGAATTACCTAATGGCTACACCTTC. It is translated as CASSELPNGYTF.

The V gene is TRBV30, the J gene TRBJ2-3, with 7 positions matching TRBD2. Germline V gene sequence: CDR1 GTSNPN, CDR2 SVGIG (reference sequence). This CDR3 is built from 13 residues. V shed 6 bases and J 8 bases; nucleotides not matched to a gene: 11. The CDR3 region is CACSGPNGGTQYF. The CDR3, as DNA: TGTGCCTGTAGCGGGCCCAACGGCGGTACGCAGTATTTT.

The chain uses TRBV3-1 (or the pseudogene TRBV3-2) and TRBJ1-6; D uncertain. The CDR3 covers 15 residues. Trimming left V 1 base short and J 6 bases short, with 10 bases between. Germline CDR1 and CDR2: LGHDT and YNNKEL (reference sequence). This CDR3 is CASSQGGPSNSPLHF. The CDR3 bases are TGTGCCAGCAGCCAAGGTGGGCCTTCTAATTCACCCCTCCACTTT.

This chain connects TRBV7-2 to TRBJ1-1; no clear D. Germline V gene data show CDR1 as SGHTA and CDR2 as FQGNSA. V was pared by 8 bases and J by 3 bases, with 13 bases between. The CDR3 runs to 13 residues. The CDR3: CASAKFIDTEAFF. As DNA, the CDR3 is TGTGCCAGCGCGAAGTTTATCGACACTGAAGCTTTCTTT.

This chain links TRBV28 with TRBJ2-1; TRBD2 matches at 7 bases. Trimming removed 5 bases from V and 7 bases from J; junction bases left unmatched: 11. The CDR3 totals 15 residues. The germline V gene encodes CDR1 MDHEN and CDR2 SYDVKM. The CDR3 loop is CASSTPRGSGNEQFF. In DNA form, the CDR3 reads TGTGCCAGCAGTACCCCTCGGGGTAGCGGGAATGAGCAGTTCTTC.

The chain couples TRBV9 to TRBJ2-3; TRBD2 might be the D (5 bases). Germline V gives CDR1 SGDLS, CDR2 YYNGEE. This CDR3 comprises 15 residues. Trimming removed 3 bases at V and 6 bases at J, with 17 bases between. The CDR3 region is CASSGWTGNRDTQYF. The CDR3 DNA reads TGTGCCAGCAGCGGTTGGACTGGGAATAGGGATACGCAGTATTTT.

The V and J genes are TRBV7-6 and TRBJ2-7, with 10 bases lining up with TRBD1. The V and J ends lost 2 bases and 4 bases, in that order; junction bases with no gene match: 2. The germline V gene encodes CDR1 SGHVS and CDR2 FNYEAQ. The CDR3 totals 14 residues. The CDR3 spells CASSLSGQGYEQYF. As DNA, the CDR3 is TGTGCCAGCAGCTTATCGGGACAGGGGTACGAGCAGTACTTC.

The V call is TRBV7-9, the J call TRBJ2-5; a weak D match, TRBD1 (5 bases). The CDR3 runs to 16 residues. Germline-derived CDR1 and CDR2 are SEHNR and FQNEAQ (reference sequence). The V gene lost 4 bases and the J gene lost 2 bases, with 17 bases spanning the gap. CDR3 protein: CASSYGAVGVQETQYF. The DNA for the CDR3 is TGTGCCAGCAGCTATGGGGCGGTGGGTGTTCAAGAGACCCAGTACTTC.

The rearrangement uses TRBV28 and TRBJ1-4, with 12 bases lining up with TRBD1. This CDR3 has 16 residues. The ends lost 2 bases at V and 8 bases at J; junction bases unmatched: 6. CDR1 and CDR2 (germline): MDHEN, SYDVKM. Here the CDR3 reads CASSLDSGTGGEKLFF. DNA for the CDR3: TGTGCCAGCAGTTTAGACTCCGGGACAGGGGGCGAAAAACTGTTTTTT.

The chain recombines TRBV19 with TRBJ1-5; D not resolved. V was shortened by 6 bases and J by 5 bases, with 11 bases between the two germline ends. Looked up from germline, CDR1 is LNHDA and CDR2 is SQIVND (reference sequence). This CDR3 is 13 amino acids long. CDR3 region: CASSPEEDQPQHF. The CDR3 nucleotides read TGTGCCAGTAGCCCGGAGGAGGATCAGCCCCAGCATTTT. The entire variable domain, with the rest obtained from reference TRBV19 and TRBJ1-5, is as follows: DGGITQSPKYLFRKEGQNVTLSCEQNLNHDAMYWYRQDPGQGLRLIYYSQIVNDFQKGDIAEGYSVSREKKESFPLTVTSAQKNPTAFYLCASSPEEDQPQHFGDGTRLSIL.

The rearrangement joins TRBV5-8 to TRBJ2-5, with TRBD2 identical over 7 bases. This CDR3 is 15 amino acids long. Per germline, CDR1 SGHTS and CDR2 YDEGEE. V trimming: 4 bases; J trimming: 5 bases; junction bases outside the gene matches: 11. CDR3: CASSPTGRNMETQYF. The CDR3 nucleotides are TGTGCCAGCAGCCCCACCGGGAGGAATATGGAGACCCAGTACTTC.

On this clone: An end of the junction does not agree with germline; a read error may underlie this. The same CDR3 is also encoded by other DNA sequences in this sample. The genes are TRBV6-6 and TRBJ2-7, with a possible D match to TRBD1 (6 bases). The CDR3 runs to 17 residues. Germline CDR1 is MNHNY and CDR2 is SVGAGI (reference sequence). CDR3 residues: CASSPTGNQQGPGEQYF. The CDR3, as DNA: TGTGCCAGCAGTCCAACCGGGAACCAACAGGGTCCGGGCGAGCAGTATTTC.

The genes are TRBV21-1 and TRBJ2-1; no check of the table's D call, TRBD1, against the DNA was made. TRBV21-1 is assigned pseudogene status. The CDR3 covers 15 residues. As DNA, the CDR3 is TGTGCCAGCAGCAAAGCTACAGGGAACTTCAATGAGCAGTTCTTC. Amino acid sequence: CASSKATGNFNEQFF.

This clone was recorded a few times. The chain links TRBV27 to TRBJ1-3; D gene ambiguous. Looked up from germline, CDR1 is MNHEY and CDR2 is SMNVEV (reference sequence). The CDR3 runs to 14 residues. V shed 2 bases and J shed 2 bases, with 7 bases lying between them. CDR3 sequence: CASSLTGTGNTIYF. CDR3 bases: TGTGCCAGCAGTTTAACCGGGACTGGAAACACCATATATTTT.

The rearrangement uses TRBV2 and TRBJ2-6; D may be TRBD2 (5 bases). Germline V CDR1 and CDR2: SNHLY, FYNNEI. The CDR3 is 14 residues long. The V and J ends lost 3 bases and 3 bases respectively, with 6 bases between them. CDR3 region: CASSDGIGANVLTF. CDR3 sequence (DNA): TGTGCCAGCAGTGACGGGATTGGGGCCAACGTCCTGACTTTC. Full variable domain (rest looked up from reference TRBV2 and TRBJ2-6): EPEVTQTPSHQVTQMGQEVILRCVPISNHLYFYWYRQILGQKVEFLVSFYNNEISEKSEIFDDQFSVERPDGSNFTLKIRSTKLEDSAMYFCASSDGIGANVLTFGAGSRLTVL.

The chain combines TRBV5-1 with TRBJ2-1; 10 bases are shared with TRBD2. Germline assignment: CDR1 SGHRS and CDR2 YFSETQ. Trimming cost V 5 bases and J 8 bases; bases outside gene matches: 13. The CDR3 loop spans 16 amino acids. The CDR3 sequence: CASRTGTSDFSDEQFF. CDR3 bases: TGCGCCAGCAGAACCGGGACTAGCGATTTCTCGGATGAGCAGTTCTTC.

Points on this clone: Mismatch with germline at one junction end may stem from a read error. This chain uses TRBV6-1 with TRBJ2-7; possibly TRBD2 for D (5 bases). This CDR3 has 16 amino acids. Germline V gene sequence: CDR1 MNHNS, CDR2 SASEGT. CDR3 nucleotide sequence: TGTGCCAGCAGTCAAGCCTTTGCGGGTCGGATCCACGAGCAGTACTTC. Its translation: CASSQAFAGRIHEQYF.

This chain links TRBV19 with TRBJ1-1, with D unresolved. The length of the CDR3 is 14 residues. Germline lookup yields CDR1 LNHDA and CDR2 SQIVND (reference sequence). The V gene lost 5 bases and the J gene lost 4 bases, with 14 bases spanning the gap. For the CDR3, the DNA is TGTGCCAGTAGTCCGGGAGGGTCGGTCACTGAAGCTTTCTTT. This sequence encodes CASSPGGSVTEAFF.

This clone has only a few counts. CDR3 sequence (DNA): TGTGCCAGCAGTTGGGGACACCTAAACACTGAAGCTTTCTTT. It is translated as CASSWGHLNTEAFF. The chain recombines TRBV27 with TRBJ1-1; tentative D call: TRBD1 (6 bases). Germline V gene lookup returns CDR1 MNHEY and CDR2 SMNVEV (reference sequence). The CDR3 spans 14 residues. The V and J ends lost 4 bases and 2 bases respectively, with 11 bases between them.

The chain has TRBV5-3 and TRBJ1-5, with D hard to call. TRBV5-3 is an ORF; its function is uncertain. V was cut by 0 bases and J by 2 bases, with 21 bases left in between. The CDR3 is made up of 19 amino acids. DNA of the CDR3: TGTGCCAGAAGCTTGGTATACGGGTCTCCCGAAATTTGCAATCAGCCCCAGCATTTT. Translating it yields CARSLVYGSPEICNQPQHF.

The rearrangement joins TRBV19 to TRBJ1-5; weak D call: TRBD1 (5 bases). Germline CDR1 LNHDA, CDR2 SQIVND (reference sequence). This CDR3 spans 13 amino acids. The V end was cut by 7 bases, the J end by 6 bases, with 13 bases between. This CDR3 reads CASNPTVIQPQHF. The CDR3, as DNA: TGTGCCAGTAACCCGACAGTGATTCAGCCCCAGCATTTT.